This TCR beta chain was captured by sequencing in a study of cytomegalovirus exposure and HLA in healthy donors. General study findings and limits: The study assumed roughly uniform donor sequencing depth for presence/absence analyses. Per a later analysis, 15,000 to 20,000 TCR beta sequences showed association with HLA alleles at 0.05 false discovery rate.

About this clone: Its antigen is unknown.

The germline gives CDR1 MNHEY, CDR2 SMNVEV (reference sequence). CDR3 length: 16 amino acids. This PCR relied on a set of 60 Vbeta primers and 13 Jbeta primers. Clones were sequenced by immunoSEQ multiplex PCR, and TCRdb holds only the in-frame ones, with some missing. Of 200,000 to 250,000 clones in the sample, roughly 91% were seen once. The study sampled nominally healthy donors, though unrecorded immune exposures were likely. The chain couples TRBV27 to TRBJ2-5; a weak D match, TRBD1 (5 bases). The DNA end lines up better with TRBJ2-7; the J call may be wrong. The TCR originated in a young woman in good health and CMV-seronegative. What was sequenced was PBMCs. CDR3 residues: CASSQFPLRESYEQYF. In DNA form, the CDR3 reads TGTGCCAGCAGCCAATTCCCCCTCAGGGAATCCTACGAGCAGTACTTC.